Given below is one T cell receptor (beta chain) in context. Its specificity is not known. The sample is drawn from a study of CD4 T cells in relation to SARS-CoV-2 and coronaviruses. Repertoires were generated with immunoSEQ multiplex PCR, while TCRdb's copy carries only in-frame clones and drops some. The sample includes 15,000 to 20,000 clones, over 70% seen only once; the top ten take around 10%. Unexposed donor CD4+ T cells date from about 2011-2018, before the COVID-19 pandemic. Isolation of CD4+ T cells took place after nine to ten days in culture. The sample consisted of CD4+ T cells from PBMCs, cultured in vitro. This receptor was taken from a human donor in good health.

CDR3 amino acids: CASSPQGLAGVYNIQYF. The CDR3 region has the DNA TGTGCCAGCAGCCCCCAAGGACTAGCGGGAGTTTATAACATTCAGTACTTC. The chain is built from TRBV7-2 and TRBJ2-4; 13 positions match TRBD2. J was trimmed by 7 bases and V by 5 bases; bases with no gene match: 11. The germline CDR1 and CDR2 sequences are SGHTA and FQGNSA. The CDR3 runs 17 residues.